Given below is one T cell receptor beta chain in context. The sample originates from a study of blood T cell repertoires in COVID-19. For the study at large: T cells, B-cell-depleted T cells, or PBMCs supplied cDNA or gDNA.

Trimming at V came to 5 bases and at J to 5 bases, leaving 11 bases not matched to a gene. The germline V gene has CDR1 MNHEY and CDR2 SVGAGI. The CDR3 extends over 15 amino acids. The table came from immunoSEQ multiplex PCR; TCRdb's copy has only in-frame clones and leaves some out. Of 150,000 to 200,000 clones in the sample, roughly 80% were seen once. Participant-given clinical history determined each cohort assignment. Two negative PCRs, clearance, or symptom resolution characterized the recovered Cohort 3 donors. The sequence was collected from a woman aged 50 to 60 who had recovered from COVID-19. The chain carries TRBV6-5 and TRBJ1-2; 7 bases line up with TRBD1. Sequencing was performed on PBMCs or T cells enriched from blood (not recorded which). In DNA, the CDR3 is TGTGCCAGCAGTCCTACTATGGGACAGAGTTATGGCTACACCTTC. The encoded protein is CASSPTMGQSYGYTF.